This TCR beta chain was recorded in a study of blood T cell repertoires in COVID-19. The CDR3 is 13 amino acids. The method was immunoSEQ multiplex PCR; TCRdb's version includes in-frame clones alone and lacks a portion of them. The sample lists 110,000 or so clones; about 87% were seen once. This chain joins TRBV21-1 and TRBJ1-1; the D call in the table, TRBD1, was not verified against the DNA. TRBV21-1 is reported as a pseudogene. This clonotype was obtained from a woman between 50 and 59 years old with acute or convalescent COVID-19. The specimen was peripheral blood. The CDR3 sequence is CASTPHRAPEAFF. CDR3 in DNA: TGTGCCAGCACCCCACACAGGGCCCCTGAAGCTTTCTTT.